Here is one T cell receptor (beta chain) with its context. Its specificity is unknown. CDR1 and CDR2 from the germline V gene are SQVTM and ANQGSEA. V lost 2 bases and J lost 2, with 15 bases in between. CDR3 length: 15 residues. Time point meaning: week 47, end of study. Doses of 300 ug of mutant IDH1 20-mer peptide were given with topical imiquimod. New IDH1-mutant, ATRX-lost WHO grade 3 or 4 astrocytomas occurred in donors. The data were taken from a study of a mutant IDH1 vaccine in newly diagnosed glioma. Sequencing used immunoSEQ multiplex PCR; TCRdb keeps in-frame clones, though not all of them. The repertoire holds tens of thousands of clones, with almost 65% as singletons.

This clonotype was obtained from a man aged 35-49 years with glioma. Some clones in this sample may be carry-over from other donors' samples. The rearrangement uses TRBV29-1 and TRBJ2-5; D could derive from TRBD1 or TRBD2 (6 bases each). The specimen was peripheral blood mononuclear cells (PBMCs), collected from a glioma patient whose treatment included an IDH1 peptide vaccine. As DNA, the CDR3 is TGCAGCGTTGAATCCGGGGGCAGAATACAAGAGACCCAGTACTTC. Translating gives CSVESGGRIQETQYF.